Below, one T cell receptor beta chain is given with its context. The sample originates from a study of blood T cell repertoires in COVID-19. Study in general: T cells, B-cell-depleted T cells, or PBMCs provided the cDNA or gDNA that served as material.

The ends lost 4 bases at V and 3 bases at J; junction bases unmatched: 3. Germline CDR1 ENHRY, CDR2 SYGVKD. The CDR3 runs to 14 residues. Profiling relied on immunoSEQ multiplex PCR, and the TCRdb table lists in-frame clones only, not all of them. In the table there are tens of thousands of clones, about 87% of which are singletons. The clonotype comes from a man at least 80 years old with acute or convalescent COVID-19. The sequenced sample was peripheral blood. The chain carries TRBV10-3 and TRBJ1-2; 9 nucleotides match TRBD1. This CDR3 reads CAISGTGEDYGYTF. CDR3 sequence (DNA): TGTGCCATCAGTGGGACAGGGGAAGACTATGGCTACACCTTC.